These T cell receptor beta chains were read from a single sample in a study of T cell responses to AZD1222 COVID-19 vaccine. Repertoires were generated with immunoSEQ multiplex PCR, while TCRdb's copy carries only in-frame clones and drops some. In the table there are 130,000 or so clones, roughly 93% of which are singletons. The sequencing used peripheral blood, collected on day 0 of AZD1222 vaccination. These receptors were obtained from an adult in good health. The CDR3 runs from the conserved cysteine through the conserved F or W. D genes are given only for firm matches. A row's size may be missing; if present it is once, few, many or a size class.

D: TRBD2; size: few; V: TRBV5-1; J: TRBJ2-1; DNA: TGCGCCAGCAGCCCAAAGACTAGCGTGAGGGATGAGCAGTTCTTC; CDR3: CASSPKTSVRDEQFF
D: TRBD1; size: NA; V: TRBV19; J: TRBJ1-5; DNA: TGTGCCAGTAGGGACAGGGCCCCGACTTCTAATCAGCCCCAGCATTTT; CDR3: CASRDRAPTSNQPQHF
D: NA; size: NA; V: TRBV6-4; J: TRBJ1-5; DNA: TGTGCCAGCAGTGACTCGATTCCCCAGCCCCAGCATTTT; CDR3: CASSDSIPQPQHF
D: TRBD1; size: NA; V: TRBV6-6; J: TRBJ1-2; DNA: TGTGCCAGCAATTCCCATGGGACAGACTATGGCTACACCTTC; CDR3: CASNSHGTDYGYTF
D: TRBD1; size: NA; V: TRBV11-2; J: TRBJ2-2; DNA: TGTGCCAGCAGACCGGGACAGGGGAACACCGGGGAGCTGTTTTTT; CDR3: CASRPGQGNTGELFF
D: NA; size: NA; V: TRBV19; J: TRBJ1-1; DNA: TGTGCCAGTAGTACTTATGGACAGAGCTTT; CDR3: CASSTYGQSF
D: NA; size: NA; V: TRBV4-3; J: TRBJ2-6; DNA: TGCGCCAGCAGCCCAGACTCTGGGGCCAACGTCCTGACTTTC; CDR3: CASSPDSGANVLTF
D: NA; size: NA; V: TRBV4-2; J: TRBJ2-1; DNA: TGTGCCAGCAGCCAACTAGATCGGCTACGACGGGACTCCTACAATGAGCAGTTCTTC; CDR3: CASSQLDRLRRDSYNEQFF
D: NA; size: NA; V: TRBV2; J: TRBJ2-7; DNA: TGTGCCAGCAGTGAATGGGGACCTTACGAGCAGTACTTC; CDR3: CASSEWGPYEQYF
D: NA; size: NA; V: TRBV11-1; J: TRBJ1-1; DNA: TGTGCCAGCAGCTTGGCGGTGAACACTGAAGCTTTCTTT; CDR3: CASSLAVNTEAFF
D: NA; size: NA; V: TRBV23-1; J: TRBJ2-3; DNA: TGCGCCAGCAAAGTGTCTAGCACAGATACGCAGTATTTT; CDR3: CASKVSSTDTQYF
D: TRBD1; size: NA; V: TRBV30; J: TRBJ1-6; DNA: TGTGCCTGGGGACCGGGACAGGGGAATTCACCCCTCCACTTT; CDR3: CAWGPGQGNSPLHF
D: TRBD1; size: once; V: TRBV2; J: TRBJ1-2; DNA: TGTGCCAGCAGGGACAGGGCTTCTAACTATGGCTACACCTTC; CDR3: CASRDRASNYGYTF
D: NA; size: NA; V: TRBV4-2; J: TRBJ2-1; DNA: TGTGCCAGCAGCCAAGATGTACGGGGGGAGCAGTTCTTC; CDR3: CASSQDVRGEQFF
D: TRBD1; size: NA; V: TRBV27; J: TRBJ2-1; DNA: TGTGCCAGCAGAAGGGGGCATGAGCAGTTCTTC; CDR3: CASRRGHEQFF
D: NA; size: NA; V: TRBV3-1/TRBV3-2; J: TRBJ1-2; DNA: TGTGCCAGCAACCACAGGAGCAGTTATGGCTACACCTTC; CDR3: CASNHRSSYGYTF
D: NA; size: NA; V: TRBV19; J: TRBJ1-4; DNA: TGTGCCAGTAGGATGAGCGGGGGTGGTGAAAAACTGTTTTTT; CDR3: CASRMSGGGEKLFF
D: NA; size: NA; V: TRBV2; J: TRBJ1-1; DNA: TGTGCCAGCACCAAGGGAGGGTCGGGGGACACTGAAGCTTTCTTT; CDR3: CASTKGGSGDTEAFF
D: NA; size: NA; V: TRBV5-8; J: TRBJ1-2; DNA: TGTGCCAGCAGCTTGGGGCCCTATGGCTACACCTTC; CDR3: CASSLGPYGYTF
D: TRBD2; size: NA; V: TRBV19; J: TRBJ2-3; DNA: TGTGCCAGTAGTTCGCAGCGGGGACCCGATCCAGATACGCAGTATTTT; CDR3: CASSSQRGPDPDTQYF
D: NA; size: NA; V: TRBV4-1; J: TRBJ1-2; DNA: TGCGCCAGCAGCCAAGATGCGGCGGGCCAAGTCTATGGCTACACCTTC; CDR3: CASSQDAAGQVYGYTF
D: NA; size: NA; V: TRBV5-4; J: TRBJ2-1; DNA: TGTGCCAGCAGCCCGGAGGACCCCCGAGAGTACAATGAGCAGTTCTTC; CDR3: CASSPEDPREYNEQFF
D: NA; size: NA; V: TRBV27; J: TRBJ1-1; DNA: TGTGCCAGCAGTTTTTACGCGGACACTGAAGCTTTCTTT; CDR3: CASSFYADTEAFF
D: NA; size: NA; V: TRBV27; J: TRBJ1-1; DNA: TGTGCCAGCAGTTTACCAGGGGTCCCTGAAGCTTTCTTT; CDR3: CASSLPGVPEAFF
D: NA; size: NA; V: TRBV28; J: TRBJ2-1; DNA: TGTGCCACCAAATACAATGAGCAGTTCTTC; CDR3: CATKYNEQFF
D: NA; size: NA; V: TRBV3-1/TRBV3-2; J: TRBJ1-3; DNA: TGTGCCAGCAGCCGTACAATTGGGGCGGCCGGAGACACCATATATTTT; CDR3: CASSRTIGAAGDTIYF
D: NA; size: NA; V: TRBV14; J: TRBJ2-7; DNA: TGTGCCAGCAGCCAGGGGGACTCCTACGAGCAGTACTTC; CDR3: CASSQGDSYEQYF
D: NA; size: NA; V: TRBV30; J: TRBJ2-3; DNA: TGTGCCTGGAGTGGCAGGGCCTCGGGACGCACAGATACGCAGTATTTT; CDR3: CAWSGRASGRTDTQYF
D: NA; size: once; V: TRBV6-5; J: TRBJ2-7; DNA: TGTGCCACCCGGACAGAGTCCTACGAGCAGTACTTC; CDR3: CATRTESYEQYF
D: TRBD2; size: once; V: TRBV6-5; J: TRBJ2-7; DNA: TGTGCCAGCAGCCGTACTAGCGGGGGCTCCTACGAGCAGTACTTC; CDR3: CASSRTSGGSYEQYF
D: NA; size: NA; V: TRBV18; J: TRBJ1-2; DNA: TGTGCCAGCTCACCCACAGGGTACCATGGCTACACCTTC; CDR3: CASSPTGYHGYTF
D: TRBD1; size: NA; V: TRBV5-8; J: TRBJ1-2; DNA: TGTGCCAGCAGCTTTTCCGGGACAGGAGGAGCCTATGGCTACACCTTC; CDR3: CASSFSGTGGAYGYTF
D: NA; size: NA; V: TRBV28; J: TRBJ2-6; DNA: TGTGCCAGCAGACCACAGGGAGCTGGGGCCAACGTCCTGACTTTC; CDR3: CASRPQGAGANVLTF
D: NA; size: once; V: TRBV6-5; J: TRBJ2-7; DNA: TGTGCCAGCAGGACCACGACAGACGAGCAGTACTTC; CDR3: CASRTTTDEQYF
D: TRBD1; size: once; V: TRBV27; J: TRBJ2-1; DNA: TGTGCCAGCAGTCCCTACAGGGGGCGCCCCGGTGAGCAGTTCTTC; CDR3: CASSPYRGRPGEQFF
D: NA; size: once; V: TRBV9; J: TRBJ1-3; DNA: TGTGCCAGCAGCCTAGAGGCCCTCTCTGGAAACACCATATATTTT; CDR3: CASSLEALSGNTIYF
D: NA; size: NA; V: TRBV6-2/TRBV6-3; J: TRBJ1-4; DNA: TGTGCCAGCAGCCAGAATCGGGCGGCAACTAATGAAAAACTGTTTTTT; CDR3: CASSQNRAATNEKLFF
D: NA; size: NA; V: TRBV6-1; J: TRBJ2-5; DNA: TGTGCCAGCAGTGAAAATTTTGTTTCGACATCCAAAGAGACCCAGTACTTC; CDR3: CASSENFVSTSKETQYF
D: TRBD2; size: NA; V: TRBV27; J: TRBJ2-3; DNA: TGTGCCACCGAAGGACTAGCGGGAGATACGCAGTATTTT; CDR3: CATEGLAGDTQYF